This T cell receptor (beta chain) was documented in a study of cytomegalovirus exposure and HLA in healthy donors. The PCR ran on 60 Vbeta and 13 Jbeta primers. Authors' methods: Roughly 12 million shared chains were among approximately 87 million unique TCR beta chains counted in a later analysis. Measured with immunoSEQ multiplex PCR; TCRdb has only the in-frame clones, and not every one. V and J calls plus clone size are reproduced from that table; the DNA served to infer D and trimming. The profile shows about 91,000 clones, around 60% of them singletons. Losses at the gene ends were 6 bases for V and 2 bases for J; bases not matched to a gene: 2. Germline V gene data show CDR1 as SNHLY and CDR2 as FYNNEI. The CDR3 consists of 13 residues. Regarding the study as a whole: When a later analysis was performed, an Asian-associated ancestry cluster reportedly had fewer N-insertions than the roughly 630-donor mean.

Details on this clone: Antigen specificity is unknown.

Whereas donors were nominally healthy upon sampling, unrecorded immune exposures were probable. The sequencing sample was made of PBMCs. The chain couples TRBV2 to TRBJ1-2; TRBD1 matches 8 bases. This clonotype was obtained from a human donor in good health. CDR3 region: CASRRTGNYGYTF. The CDR3 coding sequence is TGTGCCAGCAGGAGGACAGGGAACTATGGCTACACCTTC. Full variable domain (remainder filled in from reference TRBV2 and TRBJ1-2): EPEVTQTPSHQVTQMGQEVILRCVPISNHLYFYWYRQILGQKVEFLVSFYNNEISEKSEIFDDQFSVERPDGSNFTLKIRSTKLEDSAMYFCASRRTGNYGYTFGSGTRLTVV.